This T cell receptor (beta chain) was captured in a study of blood T cell repertoires in COVID-19. Study-wide context: Both acute and convalescent COVID-19 samples were obtained from the United States, Italy and Spain. T cells, B-cell-depleted T cells, or PBMCs provided the cDNA or gDNA that served as material.

The authors' processing: Reference gene primer amplification gave estimated nucleated cell counts. Sequencing used immunoSEQ multiplex PCR; TCRdb keeps in-frame clones, though not all of them. Clone size and V and J calls were adopted from that table, with D and trimming inferred from the DNA. The data contain tens of thousands of clones, approximately 80% of them singletons. This CDR3 comprises 14 residues. CDR1 is SQVTM and CDR2 is ANQGSEA in the germline V gene. The germline V and J ends were trimmed by 2 bases and 6 bases, with 17 bases remaining between them. This chain connects TRBV29-1 to TRBJ2-7; D is unclear. The source material was peripheral blood. This TCR was recovered from a man aged 60 to 75 with active or convalescent COVID-19. The CDR3 spells CSVETSAPLVEQYF. DNA of the CDR3: TGCAGCGTTGAAACCTCTGCGCCCCTCGTCGAGCAGTACTTC.